Sequencing of this T cell receptor (beta chain) was carried out in a study of T cell changes during pregnancy in multiple sclerosis. V was shortened by 1 base and J by 0 bases, with 9 bases between the two germline ends. CDR3 size: 15 residues. In germline, CDR1 is LGHNA, CDR2 YSLEER. Here immunoSEQ multiplex PCR was the method, and the copy in TCRdb shows in-frame clones only, minus some. The repertoire holds under 65,000 clones, with 93% as singletons. The sequenced sample was CD8+ T cells from peripheral blood mononuclear cells, obtained in the second trimester of pregnancy. This TCR was recovered from a female donor with multiple sclerosis, enrolled in a pregnancy study. This chain uses TRBV4-3 with TRBJ1-1; D perhaps matches TRBD1 (6 bases). In nucleotides, the CDR3 is TGCGCCAGCAGCCAAGCGACAGGAATGAACACTGAAGCTTTCTTT. As protein: CASSQATGMNTEAFF.